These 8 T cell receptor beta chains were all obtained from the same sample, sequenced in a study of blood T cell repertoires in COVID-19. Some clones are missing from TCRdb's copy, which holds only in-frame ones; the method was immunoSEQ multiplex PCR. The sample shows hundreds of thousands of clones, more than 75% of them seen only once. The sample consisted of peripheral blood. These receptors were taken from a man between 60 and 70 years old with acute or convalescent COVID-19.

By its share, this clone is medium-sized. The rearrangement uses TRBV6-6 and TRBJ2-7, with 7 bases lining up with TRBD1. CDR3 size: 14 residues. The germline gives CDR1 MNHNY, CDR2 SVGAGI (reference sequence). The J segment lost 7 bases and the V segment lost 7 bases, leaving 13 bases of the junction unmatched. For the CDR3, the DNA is TGTGCCAGCACCGAGAGGGACAGAATTACGGAGCAGTACTTC. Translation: CASTERDRITEQYF.

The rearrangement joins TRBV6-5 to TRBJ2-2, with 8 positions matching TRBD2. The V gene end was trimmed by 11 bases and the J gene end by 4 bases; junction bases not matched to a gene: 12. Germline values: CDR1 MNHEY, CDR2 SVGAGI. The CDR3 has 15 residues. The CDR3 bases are TGTGCCCTGCGGGAGGAGACCGTGAGCACCGGGGAGCTGTTTTTT. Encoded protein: CALREETVSTGELFF.

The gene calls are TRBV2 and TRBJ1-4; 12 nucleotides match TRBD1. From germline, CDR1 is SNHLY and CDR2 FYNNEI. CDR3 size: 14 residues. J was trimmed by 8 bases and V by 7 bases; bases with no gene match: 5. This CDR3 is CASIRDRGQEKLFF. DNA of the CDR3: TGTGCCAGCATCAGGGACAGGGGGCAAGAAAAACTGTTTTTT.

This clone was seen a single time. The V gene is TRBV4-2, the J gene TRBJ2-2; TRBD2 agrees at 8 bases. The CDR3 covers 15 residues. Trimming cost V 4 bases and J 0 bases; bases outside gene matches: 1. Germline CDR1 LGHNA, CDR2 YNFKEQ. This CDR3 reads CASSPGGANTGELFF. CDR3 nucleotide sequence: TGTGCCAGCAGCCCCGGGGGGGCGAACACCGGGGAGCTGTTTTTT.

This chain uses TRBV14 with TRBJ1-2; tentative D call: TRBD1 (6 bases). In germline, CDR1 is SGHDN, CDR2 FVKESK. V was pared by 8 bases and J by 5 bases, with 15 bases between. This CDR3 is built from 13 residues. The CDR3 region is CASAGASRYGYTF. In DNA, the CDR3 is TGTGCCAGCGCAGGGGCGTCGCGGTATGGCTACACCTTC.

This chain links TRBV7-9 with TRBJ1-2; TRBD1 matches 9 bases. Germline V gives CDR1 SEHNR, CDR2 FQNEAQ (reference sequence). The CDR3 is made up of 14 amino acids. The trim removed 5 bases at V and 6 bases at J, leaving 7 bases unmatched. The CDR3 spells CASSRRTGANGYTF. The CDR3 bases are TGTGCCAGCAGCCGGAGGACAGGGGCAAATGGCTACACCTTC. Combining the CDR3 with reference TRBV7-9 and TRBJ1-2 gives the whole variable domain DTGVSQNPRHKITKRGQNVTFRCDPISEHNRLYWYRQTLGQGPEFLTYFQNEAQLEKSRLLSDRFSAERPKGSFSTLEIQRTEQGDSAMYLCASSRRTGANGYTFGSGTRLTVV.

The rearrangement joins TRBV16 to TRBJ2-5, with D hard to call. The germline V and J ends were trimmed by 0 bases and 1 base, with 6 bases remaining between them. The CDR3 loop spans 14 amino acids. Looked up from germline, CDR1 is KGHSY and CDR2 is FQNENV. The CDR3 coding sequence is TGTGCCAGCAGCCAATCGCGCATCCAAGAGACCCAGTACTTC. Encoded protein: CASSQSRIQETQYF. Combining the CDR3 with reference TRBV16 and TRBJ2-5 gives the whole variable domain GEEVAQTPKHLVRGEGQKAKLYCAPIKGHSYVFWYQQVLKNEFKFLISFQNENVFDETGMPKERFSAKCLPNSPCSLEIQATKLEDSAVYFCASSQSRIQETQYFGPGTRLLVL.

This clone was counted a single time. The CDR3 DNA reads TGCGCCAGCAGTAGCCGTAGCGAGAACACCGGGGAGCTGTTTTTT. It codes for CASSSRSENTGELFF. The chain recombines TRBV10-2 with TRBJ2-2, with D possibly matching TRBD2 (5 bases). There are 15 residues in the CDR3. Germline-derived CDR1 and CDR2 are WSHSY and SAAADI. Trimming pared 5 bases from V and 1 base from J, leaving 11 bases between.